This T cell receptor (beta chain) was sequenced during a study of blood T cell repertoires in COVID-19. Turning to the study itself: There were acute and convalescent COVID-19 samples, and they came from the United States, Italy and Spain. Nucleic acid was either cDNA or gDNA, and it came from T cells, B-cell-depleted T cells, or PBMCs.

The CDR3 runs 16 residues. CDR1 is LGHDT, CDR2 YNNKEL, per germline (reference sequence). V shed 1 base and J 2 bases; nucleotides not matched to a gene: 7. In the source study's methods: Reference gene primers were amplified, and this amplification served to estimate nucleated cell counts. Measured with immunoSEQ multiplex PCR; TCRdb has only the in-frame clones, and not every one. V, J and clone size were drawn from that table, and D and trimming were deduced from the DNA. The repertoire includes tens of thousands of clones, over 75% of them detected once, and under 6% sits in the top ten. The source material was peripheral blood. The chain employs TRBV3-1 (or the pseudogene TRBV3-2) and TRBJ1-1, with TRBD1 identical over 7 bases. The sequence was obtained from a human donor in a cohort sampled during active COVID-19. The CDR3 protein is CASSQVTGEINTEAFF. As DNA, the CDR3 is TGTGCCAGCAGCCAAGTAACAGGGGAAATTAACACTGAAGCTTTCTTT.